This entry lists 4 T cell receptor beta chains sequenced from one sample in a study of blood T cell repertoires in COVID-19. The protocol was immunoSEQ multiplex PCR, while the TCRdb copy is restricted to in-frame clones and leaves out a portion. The sample has some 200,000 clones; approximately 87% are singletons. The specimen was peripheral blood. These TCRs come from a woman in her fifties or sixties with COVID-19, enrolled during active disease.

This clone has a single count. The gene calls are TRBV15 and TRBJ2-5, with 10 bases that match TRBD2. With V trimmed by 0 bases and J by 3 bases, 4 bases remained unmatched. The CDR3 extends over 16 amino acids. The V gene's germline CDR1 is LNHNV and CDR2 YYDKDF (reference sequence). CDR3: CATSRDSGTSEETQYF. As DNA, the CDR3 is TGTGCCACCAGCAGAGATTCAGGGACTAGCGAAGAGACCCAGTACTTC.

The V call is TRBV18, the J call TRBJ2-7; 8 bases fit TRBD1. Germline CDR1 KGHSH, CDR2 LQKENI. CDR3 length: 12 amino acids. V gave up 3 bases and J gave up 7 bases; unmatched junction bases: 2. CDR3 protein: CASSPTGDEQYF. DNA for the CDR3: TGTGCCAGCTCACCGACAGGGGATGAGCAGTACTTC. Complete variable domain (other parts from reference TRBV18 and TRBJ2-7): NAGVMQNPRHLVRRRGQEARLRCSPMKGHSHVYWYRQLPEEGLKFMVYLQKENIIDESGMPKERFSAEFPKEGPSILRIQQVVRGDSAAYFCASSPTGDEQYFGPGTRLTVT.

This chain links TRBV10-3 with TRBJ2-2; 9 positions match TRBD2. The V and J ends lost 6 bases and 1 base, in that order; junction bases with no gene match: 3. This CDR3 contains 15 residues. Germline V gene sequence: CDR1 ENHRY, CDR2 SYGVKD. This CDR3 reads CAIRDSGRNTGELFF. The CDR3 DNA is TGTGCCATCAGGGATAGCGGGAGGAACACCGGGGAGCTGTTTTTT.

This chain joins TRBV4-3 and TRBJ1-5, with a weak D call TRBD1 (6 bases). The CDR3 has 15 amino acids. Germline V gene lookup returns CDR1 LGHNA and CDR2 YSLEER. Trimming cost V 7 bases and J 9 bases, with 22 bases left between them. The CDR3 loop reads CASTPEVTGPWPQHF. CDR3 DNA sequence: TGCGCCAGCACGCCTGAGGTGACAGGCCCGTGGCCCCAGCATTTT.